This TCR beta chain was obtained from a study of T cell responses to AZD1222 COVID-19 vaccine. Study observations and caveats: The study found vaccine-associated CD4 TCRs spanning spike, dominant at 160-218 and 743-854. Clonal diversity was possibly underestimated; the donors were predominantly white British and more often female.

As to this clone: Antigen: not known.

V lost 3 bases to trimming and J lost 1 base; unmatched junction nucleotides: 8. The CDR3 is made up of 16 amino acids. Looked up from germline, CDR1 is KGHSH and CDR2 is LQKENI. Measured with immunoSEQ multiplex PCR; TCRdb has only the in-frame clones, and not every one. The table lists about 170,000 clones, just under 95% of them singletons. The input for sequencing was peripheral blood, taken on day 0 of AZD1222 vaccination. The chain carries TRBV18 and TRBJ2-5, with 7 bases identical to TRBD2. The sequence was collected from an adult in good health. CDR3 protein: CASSPAGGGLQETQYF. DNA for the CDR3: TGTGCCAGCTCACCTGCAGGCGGGGGACTCCAAGAGACCCAGTACTTC.